Here is one TCR beta chain with its context. The data were taken from a study of blood T cell repertoires in COVID-19. Overall study context: Samples taken during acute and convalescent COVID-19 were collected in the United States, Italy and Spain. The analysed material was cDNA or gDNA that came from T cells, B-cell-depleted T cells, or PBMCs.

The CDR3 has 15 amino acids. Germline CDR1 SGHTA, CDR2 FQGNSA. The germline V and J ends were trimmed by 0 bases and 6 bases, with 12 bases remaining between them. Original methodology: Scientists estimated how many nucleated cells there were by amplifying reference gene primers. The repertoire was sequenced with immunoSEQ multiplex PCR; TCRdb's copy has only in-frame clones and lacks some. The V and J calls and clone size come from that table; D and trimming were worked out from the DNA. The sample lists over 250,000 clones; approximately 88% were seen once. The sample comprised peripheral blood. The rearrangement joins TRBV7-2 to TRBJ2-1; D is possibly TRBD2 (6 bases). The sequence derives from a woman in her twenties or thirties with acute or convalescent COVID-19. The CDR3 spells CASSLAGGPFNEQFF. The DNA for the CDR3 is TGTGCCAGCAGCTTAGCGGGAGGCCCCTTCAATGAGCAGTTCTTC.